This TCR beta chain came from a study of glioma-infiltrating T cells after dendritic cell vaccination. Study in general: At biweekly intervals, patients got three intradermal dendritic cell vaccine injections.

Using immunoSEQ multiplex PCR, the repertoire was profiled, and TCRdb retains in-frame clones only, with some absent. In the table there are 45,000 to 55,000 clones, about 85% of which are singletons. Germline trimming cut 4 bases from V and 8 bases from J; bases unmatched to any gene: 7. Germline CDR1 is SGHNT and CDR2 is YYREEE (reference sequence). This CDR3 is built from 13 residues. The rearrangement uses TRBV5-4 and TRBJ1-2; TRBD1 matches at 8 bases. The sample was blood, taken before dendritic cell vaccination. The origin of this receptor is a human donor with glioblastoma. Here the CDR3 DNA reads TGTGCCAGCAGCCCGGACAGGGTAAACGGCTACACCTTC. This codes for CASSPDRVNGYTF. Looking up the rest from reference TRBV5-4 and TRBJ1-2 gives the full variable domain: ETGVTQSPTHLIKTRGQQVTLRCSSQSGHNTVSWYQQALGQGPQFIFQYYREEENGRGNFPPRFSGLQFPNYSSELNVNALELDDSALYLCASSPDRVNGYTFGSGTRLTVV.